The rows below give T cell receptor beta chains drawn from one sample of a study of cytomegalovirus exposure and HLA in healthy donors. Clones were read by immunoSEQ multiplex PCR, and TCRdb kept only the in-frame ones, dropping some. The table records about 150,000 clones, 88% of them present only once. Sequenced material: PBMCs. The receptor set was obtained from a man aged 18 to 29 in good health and CMV-seronegative. Each CDR3 is given with its conserved first and last residue. Fields, in order: D gene, V gene, J gene, clone size, CDR3 protein, CDR3 DNA. D genes are given only for firm matches. Not all rows give a size; the values are once, few, many and, for expanded clones, a class.

TRBD2,TRBV5-4,TRBJ2-7,once,CASSPAGPYEQYF,TGTGCCAGCAGCCCAGCGGGACCCTACGAGCAGTACTTC
.,TRBV5-1,TRBJ2-3,.,CASSFRDNTDTQYF,TGCGCCAGCAGCTTCCGGGACAACACAGATACGCAGTATTTT
.,TRBV5-3,TRBJ2-7,.,CARSPGQPYEQYF,TGTGCCAGAAGCCCTGGACAGCCCTACGAGCAGTACTTC
.,TRBV7-9,TRBJ1-6,once,CASSLVGDGKNNSPLHF,TGTGCCAGCAGCTTAGTGGGCGACGGGAAAAATAATTCACCCCTCCACTTT
.,TRBV11-3,TRBJ1-2,once,CASSPRGKANYGYTF,TGTGCCAGCAGCCCCCGAGGCAAGGCTAACTATGGCTACACCTTC
.,TRBV28,TRBJ1-5,.,CASSQDRSRSNQPQHF,TGTGCCAGCAGCCAAGACAGGAGTCGAAGCAATCAGCCCCAGCATTTT
TRBD2,TRBV7-2,TRBJ2-1,once,CASAPSGGGSYNEQFF,TGTGCCAGCGCTCCGAGCGGGGGGGGGTCCTACAATGAGCAGTTCTTC
TRBD1,TRBV5-6,TRBJ2-1,.,CASSFGTASYNEQFF,TGTGCCAGCAGCTTTGGGACAGCCTCCTACAATGAGCAGTTCTTC
TRBD1,TRBV11-2,TRBJ2-5,.,CASSSRTGGQTQYF,TGTGCCAGCAGCTCTAGGACAGGGGGACAGACCCAGTACTTC
TRBD1,TRBV28,TRBJ1-1,once,CASSPFGDRGSNAEAFF,TGTGCCAGCAGCCCGTTCGGGGACAGGGGTTCGAACGCTGAAGCTTTCTTT
.,TRBV28,TRBJ2-1,.,CASLEPGVVGGYNEQFF,TGTGCCAGCCTTGAACCGGGGGTAGTGGGGGGATACAATGAGCAGTTCTTC
.,TRBV28,TRBJ1-2,.,CASSLFAQSNYGYTF,TGTGCCAGCAGTTTATTCGCACAGTCCAACTATGGCTACACCTTC
.,TRBV6-1,TRBJ1-1,.,CASPRGTMNTEAFF,TGTGCCAGCCCTAGGGGAACTATGAACACTGAAGCTTTCTTT
TRBD2,TRBV7-2,TRBJ2-2,.,CASSRRTSGAKNTGELFF,TGTGCCAGCAGTCGCAGGACTAGCGGGGCTAAGAACACCGGGGAGCTGTTTTTT
.,TRBV10-3,TRBJ1-1,.,CAISVGGEAFF,TGTGCCATCAGTGTGGGGGGTGAAGCTTTCTTT
TRBD2,TRBV27,TRBJ2-7,.,CASSSLADFYEQYF,TGTGCCAGCAGTTCACTAGCGGACTTCTACGAGCAGTACTTC
.,TRBV5-1,TRBJ2-2,.,CASSLGGWDTGELFF,TGCGCCAGCAGCTTGGGGGGCTGGGACACCGGGGAGCTGTTTTTT
.,TRBV11-2,TRBJ2-2,once,CASSEQGNTGELFF,TGTGCCAGCAGCGAGCAGGGGAACACCGGGGAGCTGTTTTTT
.,TRBV18,TRBJ2-7,.,CASSSSSYEQYF,TGTGCCAGCTCATCTAGCTCCTACGAGCAGTACTTC
TRBD2,TRBV10-2,TRBJ2-1,.,CASTISGSSHNEQFF,TGCGCCAGCACTATAAGCGGGAGCAGCCACAATGAGCAGTTCTTC